The 32 T cell receptor beta chains presented below share a single source sample, sequenced in a study of blood T cell repertoires in COVID-19. The method was immunoSEQ multiplex PCR; TCRdb's version includes in-frame clones alone and lacks a portion of them. The sample has around 200,000 clones, about 88% seen once. The sequencing sample was made of PBMCs or T cells enriched from blood (not recorded which). The receptors come from a woman aged 18-30 years who had recovered from COVID-19.

This clone was counted a few times. This chain links TRBV4-3 with TRBJ2-6; D perhaps matches TRBD2 (5 bases). The V gene lost 0 bases and the J gene lost 8 bases, with 20 bases spanning the gap. The CDR3 covers 18 residues. CDR1 LGHNA and CDR2 YSLEER come from the germline V gene. CDR3 protein: CASSQEASPLIDSNVLTF. CDR3 in DNA: TGCGCCAGCAGCCAAGAAGCTAGCCCCCTAATTGACTCCAACGTCCTGACTTTC.

The chain uses TRBV2 and TRBJ1-2; D possibly corresponds to TRBD1 (5 bases). Trimming removed 5 bases from V and 4 bases from J, with 17 bases in between. Germline V gives CDR1 SNHLY, CDR2 FYNNEI. CDR3 size: 15 residues. The CDR3 loop reads CASSPPTARSYGYTF. The DNA of the CDR3 is TGTGCCAGCAGTCCCCCGACAGCAAGAAGCTATGGCTACACCTTC.

J is TRBJ1-1 and V is TRBV27; 7 nucleotides align to TRBD1. Germline-derived CDR1 and CDR2 are MNHEY and SMNVEV (reference sequence). CDR3 length: 15 residues. V was pared by 10 bases and J by 4 bases, with 15 bases of the junction left unmatched. This chain's CDR3 is CATKGIAGGFTEAFF. CDR3 nucleotides: TGTGCCACTAAGGGTATCGCAGGGGGGTTCACTGAAGCTTTCTTT.

J is TRBJ1-5 and V is TRBV28; the D gene is possibly TRBD1 (6 bases). There are 16 residues in the CDR3. V was pared by 3 bases and J by 5 bases, with 17 bases between. Germline-derived CDR1 and CDR2 are MDHEN and SYDVKM. For the CDR3, the DNA is TGTGCCAGCAGTTTGTTACAGGGAGCCGGAGATCAGCCCCAGCATTTT. Protein product: CASSLLQGAGDQPQHF.

This chain uses TRBV30 with TRBJ2-1; 8 nucleotides line up with TRBD2. With 2 bases clipped from V and 10 bases from J, the junction kept 10 bases outside the gene matches. The germline V gene encodes CDR1 GTSNPN and CDR2 SVGIG (reference sequence). CDR3 length: 14 residues. The CDR3 region has the DNA TGTGCCTGGAGTCCGGGGGGGCCCGTTTCGGAGCAGTTCTTC. Translated: CAWSPGGPVSEQFF.

This chain links TRBV18 with TRBJ2-3, with 9 bases lining up with TRBD2. The V and J ends lost 4 bases and 6 bases, in that order; junction bases with no gene match: 5. CDR3 length equals 14 residues. CDR1 KGHSH and CDR2 LQKENI come from the germline V gene. Here the CDR3 reads CASSLRTSADTQYF. The CDR3 coding sequence is TGTGCCAGCTCACTTCGGACTAGCGCCGATACGCAGTATTTT.

The chain carries TRBV5-6 and TRBJ2-7, with 9 bases fitting TRBD1. The CDR3 extends over 14 amino acids. Trimming at V came to 4 bases and at J to 7 bases, leaving 9 bases not matched to a gene. Germline V gene sequence: CDR1 SGHDT, CDR2 YYEEEE. CDR3: CASSPGTGIGEQYF. The CDR3 nucleotides are TGTGCCAGCAGCCCCGGGACAGGGATCGGTGAGCAGTACTTC. The variable domain in full, completed from reference TRBV5-6 and TRBJ2-7, reads DAGVTQSPTHLIKTRGQQVTLRCSPKSGHDTVSWYQQALGQGPQFIFQYYEEEERQRGNFPDRFSGHQFPNYSSELNVNALLLGDSALYLCASSPGTGIGEQYFGPGTRLTVT.

The chain uses TRBV27 and TRBJ2-7, with 15 bases lining up with TRBD2. V lost 7 bases and J lost 4; bases outside the gene matches: 11. Per germline, CDR1 MNHEY and CDR2 SMNVEV (reference sequence). The length of the CDR3 is 17 residues. DNA of the CDR3: TGTGCCAGCACCAATCTGGGACTAGCGGGAGGCTTGTACGAGCAGTACTTC. Protein sequence: CASTNLGLAGGLYEQYF.

The V and J genes are TRBV18 and TRBJ1-3, with TRBD1 matching 8 bases. CDR1 KGHSH and CDR2 LQKENI come from the germline V gene. Unmatched junction bases numbered 7, after V lost 3 bases and J lost 3 bases. The CDR3 spans 16 residues. In DNA, the CDR3 is TGTGCCAGCTCACCGGAGGGCAGGGGGCGTGGAAACACCATATATTTT. Translated, it gives CASSPEGRGRGNTIYF.

The DNA of the CDR3 is TGTGCCAGCAGTTACTCGGGCCGGGATCCGTACTTC. The encoded protein is CASSYSGRDPYF. The rearrangement uses TRBV6-2 or TRBV6-3 and TRBJ2-5; weak D call: TRBD2 (5 bases). The germline V and J ends were trimmed by 0 bases and 13 bases, with 12 bases remaining between them. This CDR3 is built from 12 residues. Germline loops: CDR1 MNHEY, CDR2 SVGEGT.

The chain carries TRBV25-1 and TRBJ2-5; TRBD2 agrees at 9 bases. The germline CDR1 and CDR2 sequences are MGHDK and SYGVNS. The CDR3 runs 15 residues. After removal of 4 bases from V and 4 bases from J, the junction contained 7 bases not matched to a gene. CDR3 protein: CASSGDSGSLETQYF. The CDR3 nucleotides are TGTGCCAGCAGTGGCGATAGCGGGAGCTTAGAGACCCAGTACTTC.

The V call is TRBV28, the J call TRBJ1-3; the D is unclear. The V end lost 5 bases, the J end lost 0 bases, and 8 bases lay between the germline ends. CDR3 length: 14 residues. Germline values: CDR1 MDHEN, CDR2 SYDVKM. CDR3 in amino acids: CASSDSNSGNTIYF. Written as DNA, the CDR3 is TGTGCCAGCAGTGATAGTAACTCTGGAAACACCATATATTTT.

The chain combines TRBV7-9 with TRBJ2-7; a weak D match, TRBD2 (5 bases). The CDR3 runs 12 residues. CDR1 is SEHNR and CDR2 is FQNEAQ in the germline V gene (reference sequence). V lost 11 bases and J 0 bases, leaving 11 bases between the germline ends. The CDR3 DNA reads TGTGCCGGAGCGGCGAACTCCTACGAGCAGTACTTC. Its protein is CAGAANSYEQYF.

Only one count was recorded for this clone. The V gene is TRBV12-3 or TRBV12-4, the J gene TRBJ1-1; no clear D. Trimming stripped 2 bases from V and 6 bases from J, with 10 bases between. This CDR3 region has 13 residues. The CDR3 region has the DNA TGTGCCAGCAGTTTATTTCGGGATGCTGAAGCTTTCTTT. Its translation: CASSLFRDAEAFF.

The chain links TRBV5-1 to TRBJ2-2, with 8 nucleotides matching TRBD2. Germline assignment: CDR1 SGHRS and CDR2 YFSETQ. The CDR3 runs to 14 residues. The trim removed 2 bases at V and 7 bases at J, leaving 4 bases unmatched. CDR3 in amino acids: CASSLTSGNGELFF. The CDR3 DNA sequence: TGCGCCAGCAGCTTAACTAGCGGAAACGGGGAGCTGTTTTTT.

The V gene is TRBV7-9, the J gene TRBJ2-7; D ambiguous. CDR3 length: 13 amino acids. Trimming took off 8 bases at V and 3 bases at J, with 14 bases between the two ends. Germline CDR1 reads SEHNR; CDR2 reads FQNEAQ (reference sequence). DNA for the CDR3: TGTGCCAGCGAACGCGCAGCGAGCTACGAGCAGTACTTC. This gives the protein CASERAASYEQYF.

A single count supports this clone. This rearrangement joins TRBV7-3 to TRBJ2-3; D perhaps matches TRBD2 (5 bases). Germline CDR1 is SGHTA and CDR2 is FQGTGA. Trimming removed 5 bases at V and 9 bases at J, with 15 bases between. This CDR3 has 13 residues. The CDR3 DNA reads as TGTGCCAGCAGCCCAAGTGAGGAGGTGACGCAGTATTTT. Its protein product is CASSPSEEVTQYF.

This chain uses TRBV7-9 with TRBJ2-3, with 7 bases lining up with TRBD1. CDR3 size: 16 residues. Trimming took 5 bases from V and 4 from J; bases not matched to a gene: 12. Germline loops: CDR1 SEHNR, CDR2 FQNEAQ (reference sequence). CDR3 residues: CASSDRRQGRADTQYF. CDR3 coding DNA: TGTGCCAGCAGCGATCGCCGACAGGGCAGAGCAGATACGCAGTATTTT.

The chain carries TRBV28 and TRBJ2-7, with D perhaps TRBD1 (6 bases). The V end was cut by 3 bases, the J end by 3 bases, with 21 bases between. CDR3 size: 17 residues. CDR1 is MDHEN, CDR2 SYDVKM, per germline. CDR3 sequence reads: CASSFGQRGLLIYEQYF. CDR3 DNA: TGTGCCAGCAGTTTCGGACAGAGAGGGCTTTTGATCTACGAGCAGTACTTC.

The chain recombines TRBV28 with TRBJ2-1; TRBD1 matches at 8 bases. In germline, CDR1 is MDHEN, CDR2 SYDVKM. The CDR3 contains 17 residues. V was clipped by 2 bases and J by 3 bases; unmatched bases: 9. This chain's CDR3 is CASSLPLDRGSYNEQFF. CDR3 coding DNA: TGTGCCAGCAGTTTACCACTCGACAGGGGTAGCTACAATGAGCAGTTCTTC.

The chain has TRBV10-3 and TRBJ2-3; maybe TRBD2 (6 bases). Trimming left V 10 bases short and J 0 bases short, with 14 bases between. The CDR3 totals 14 residues. Germline V gene sequence: CDR1 ENHRY, CDR2 SYGVKD. The CDR3 is CASTAGPSTDTQYF. CDR3 DNA: TGTGCCAGTACAGCGGGCCCGAGCACAGATACGCAGTATTTT.

Here the CDR3 reads CASSQANMGARGNTIYF. The CDR3 region has the DNA TGCGCCAGCAGCCAAGCTAATATGGGGGCTAGGGGAAACACCATATATTTT. The V and J genes are TRBV4-1 and TRBJ1-3, with D maybe TRBD1 (6 bases). The length of the CDR3 is 17 residues. Looked up from germline, CDR1 is MGHRA and CDR2 is YSYEKL. Trimming stripped 1 base from V and 4 bases from J, with 17 bases between.

V gene TRBV9 combines with J gene TRBJ2-1; TRBD1 aligns across 9 bases. Germline V gene sequence: CDR1 SGDLS, CDR2 YYNGEE. CDR3 length: 14 residues. V dropped 7 bases and J dropped 7; count of bases not matched to a gene: 9. The CDR3 bases are TGTGCCAGCGGTGGCGGGACAGGGCCAAATGAGCAGTTCTTC. This codes for CASGGGTGPNEQFF.

The rearrangement uses TRBV7-3 and TRBJ1-1; the match to TRBD1 covers 9 bases. The CDR3 consists of 14 residues. The V segment lost 5 bases and the J segment 4 bases; nucleotides outside the gene matches: 5. Germline assignment: CDR1 SGHTA and CDR2 FQGTGA. CDR3 protein: CASSPRQGGTEAFF. CDR3 DNA: TGTGCCAGCAGCCCGAGACAGGGGGGCACTGAAGCTTTCTTT.

The V gene is TRBV6-5, the J gene TRBJ2-7; the match to TRBD1 covers 7 bases. V lost 6 bases to trimming and J lost 2 bases; unmatched junction nucleotides: 10. The germline gives CDR1 MNHEY, CDR2 SVGAGI. This CDR3 has 15 amino acids. CDR3 sequence: CASRPGQLAAYEQYF. In DNA form, the CDR3 reads TGTGCCAGCAGACCGGGACAGTTAGCCGCCTACGAGCAGTACTTC.

The J gene is TRBJ1-5, the V gene TRBV2; TRBD1 is a possible D gene (5 bases). Trimming left V 2 bases short and J 2 bases short, with 13 bases between. Germline V lookup: CDR1 SNHLY, CDR2 FYNNEI. This CDR3 has 16 amino acids. CDR3 loop: CASSERGIGGNQPQHF. Here the CDR3 DNA reads TGTGCCAGCAGTGAAAGGGGCATCGGAGGCAATCAGCCCCAGCATTTT. The full variable domain, with the rest looked up from reference TRBV2 and TRBJ1-5, is EPEVTQTPSHQVTQMGQEVILRCVPISNHLYFYWYRQILGQKVEFLVSFYNNEISEKSEIFDDQFSVERPDGSNFTLKIRSTKLEDSAMYFCASSERGIGGNQPQHFGDGTRLSIL.

This clone appeared a single time. The chain joins TRBV9 to TRBJ2-3; weak D call: TRBD1 (6 bases). The CDR3 covers 14 residues. CDR1 SGDLS and CDR2 YYNGEE come from the germline V gene. V shed 4 bases and J shed 0 bases, with 9 bases lying between them. The DNA for the CDR3 is TGTGCCAGCAGCTCTCAGGGGAGCACAGATACGCAGTATTTT. Translated, it gives CASSSQGSTDTQYF.

V and J are TRBV5-1 and TRBJ2-7, with 11 nucleotides matching TRBD1. Germline V gene sequence: CDR1 SGHRS, CDR2 YFSETQ. Trimming cost V 3 bases and J 7 bases; bases outside gene matches: 6. The CDR3 consists of 14 residues. In DNA, the CDR3 is TGCGCCAGCAGCTCCGGACAGGGGGCAGGAGAGCAGTACTTC. This codes for CASSSGQGAGEQYF. Supplemented by reference TRBV5-1 and TRBJ2-7, the full variable domain reads KAGVTQTPRYLIKTRGQQVTLSCSPISGHRSVSWYQQTPGQGLQFLFEYFSETQRNKGNFPGRFSGRQFSNSRSEMNVSTLELGDSALYLCASSSGQGAGEQYFGPGTRLTVT.

CDR3 protein: CAWAAVTDTQYF. The CDR3 nucleotides are TGTGCCTGGGCTGCGGTCACAGATACGCAGTATTTT. This chain links TRBV30 with TRBJ2-3; the D is unclear. The CDR3 loop spans 12 amino acids. Germline V lookup: CDR1 GTSNPN, CDR2 SVGIG (reference sequence). V gave up 5 bases and J gave up 2 bases, with 8 bases separating them. Together with reference TRBV30 and TRBJ2-3, the CDR3 gives the full variable domain: SQTIHQWPATLVQPVGSPLSLECTVEGTSNPNLYWYRQAAGRGLQLLFYSVGIGQISSEVPQNLSASRPQDRQFILSSKKLLLSDSGFYLCAWAAVTDTQYFGPGTRLTVL.

The chain carries TRBV11-2 and TRBJ2-2; possibly TRBD2 for D (5 bases). CDR1 is SGHAT, CDR2 FQNNGV, per germline. The CDR3 has 14 residues. Trimming left V 3 bases short and J 1 base short, with 6 bases between. CDR3 DNA: TGTGCCAGCAGCTTCGGAGGGAACACCGGGGAGCTGTTTTTT. This codes for CASSFGGNTGELFF.

CDR3: CASSQPGQATNTGELFF. The DNA for the CDR3 is TGTGCCAGCAGCCAGCCCGGACAGGCGACGAACACCGGGGAGCTGTTTTTT. V and J are TRBV7-9 and TRBJ2-2, with TRBD1 matching over 7 bases. The CDR3 length is 17 residues. V trimming: 5 bases; J trimming: 0 bases; junction bases outside the gene matches: 9. From germline, CDR1 is SEHNR and CDR2 FQNEAQ (reference sequence).

Details on this clone: Other DNA sequences in this sample translate to the same CDR3. The rearrangement links TRBV7-9 to TRBJ2-7; D is undetermined. Deletions cut 5 bases from V and 0 bases from J, with 2 bases between. The CDR3 contains 11 residues. Germline V gene sequence: CDR1 SEHNR, CDR2 FQNEAQ (reference sequence). The CDR3 nucleotides read TGTGCCAGCAGCCTCTCCTACGAGCAGTACTTC. It translates to CASSLSYEQYF.